This T cell receptor beta chain was recorded in a study of OX40 agonist ivuxolimab in advanced cancers. Study in general: At 0.01 to 10 mg/kg, ivuxolimab was administered intravenously to patients every 2 weeks.

The assay was immunoSEQ multiplex PCR, and TCRdb's table has in-frame clones only and misses some. The sample carries 31,000 or so clones, roughly 80% recorded once. CDR1 is PRHDT and CDR2 is FYEKMQ in the germline V gene (reference sequence). The V end lost 0 bases, the J end lost 3 bases, and 14 bases lay between the germline ends. The CDR3 runs to 16 residues. The material sequenced was CD4+ or CD8+ T cells sorted from blood, taken in a trial of the OX40 agonist ivuxolimab. The gene calls are TRBV13 and TRBJ1-1; a possible D gene is TRBD1 (5 bases). The clonotype comes from an adult with an advanced solid tumor such as melanoma, head and neck, liver or kidney cancer. The CDR3 loop is CASSLGEGVDYTEAFF. CDR3 nucleotides: TGTGCCAGCAGCTTAGGCGAAGGGGTGGATTACACTGAAGCTTTCTTT. The variable domain in full, completed from reference TRBV13 and TRBJ1-1, reads AAGVIQSPRHLIKEKRETATLKCYPIPRHDTVYWYQQGPGQDPQFLISFYEKMQSDKGSIPDRFSAQQFSDYHSELNMSSLELGDSALYFCASSLGEGVDYTEAFFGQGTRLTVV.